The sample holds many counts of the clone carrying this T cell receptor beta chain. Its cognate antigen is unknown. Each donor was a Caucasian adult residing in Nashville, Tennessee. This specimen comes from a study of shared clonotypes between healthy human individuals. Study-level background: The study used three CD4 naive, three CD4 memory, two CD8 naive and one CD8 memory plate per donor. General study findings and limits: It was observed that 5% to 6.5% of naive CD4 clonotypes were shared across several donors.

TCRdb keeps only in-frame clones here, not all; method: immunoSEQ multiplex PCR. The repertoire consists of 300,000 or so clones, with approximately 79% occurring once and the leading ten covering approximately 10%. Germline loops: CDR1 MNHEY, CDR2 SMNVEV (reference sequence). This CDR3 spans 17 amino acids. V was pared by 7 bases and J by 5 bases, with 10 bases of the junction left unmatched. The source of this sequence is a man younger than 40 in good health. Sequences were obtained from memory CD4+ T cells sorted from blood. Subset specified: CD45RA-negative fraction. The V call is TRBV27, the J call TRBJ2-1; 14 bases match TRBD2. CDR3 in DNA: TGTGCCAGCACGAGGAGGGCGGGACTAGCGGGAGACAATGAGCAGTTCTTC. It yields the protein CASTRRAGLAGDNEQFF.